This T cell receptor beta chain came from a study of blood T cells in healthy people across ages. Then a second PCR, running roughly 7 to 11 cycles, was carried out with a sample-barcoded 5' primer and a J-beta primer mix. A tag from a template-switch adaptor with 12 random nucleotides marked each cDNA molecule. TCRdb used MiXCR to reprocess the 5' RACE reads, holding one entry per CDR3 protein. The table lists some 1.5 million distinct CDR3 sequences, 35% to 45% of them singletons. Turning to this clonotype: Its antigen remains unknown.

Study-wide points: Comparison with aged donors showed that long-lived donors had more naive CD4+ cells and higher diversity.

V shed 0 bases and J shed 1 base, with 10 bases lying between them. In germline, CDR1 is SGHRS, CDR2 YFSETQ. The CDR3 sequence is 15 residues long. The sample taken for sequencing was blood. This TCR was recovered from a woman aged 18 to 35 in good health. The V call is TRBV5-1, the J call TRBJ2-5; D unresolved. The CDR3 is CASSLASYAQETQYF. For the CDR3, the DNA is TGCGCCAGCAGCTTGGCAAGCTACGCCCAAGAGACCCAGTACTTC.